This is a list of T cell receptor beta chains from one sample in a study of T cell repertoires in cytomegalovirus infection. A single record per CDR3 protein comes from TCRdb applying MiXCR to the reads. This sample has almost 300,000 distinct CDR3 sequences; approximately 8.9% occur once, and the top ten carry around 2.5%. Material for sequencing was PBMCs. All receptors derive from a human donor in good health (CMV status not recorded). Some clones in this sample may be carry-over from other donors' samples. The CDR3 runs from the conserved cysteine through the conserved F or W. A D gene is named only where the DNA matches it firmly. Size is omitted from some rows. Given values are once, few, many or a class for expanded clones.

d_gene	abundance	v_gene	j_gene	CDR3aa	CDR3nt
-	-	TRBV29-1	TRBJ2-3	CSVAGGDAQYF	TGCAGCGTCGCAGGCGGGGATGCGCAGTATTTT
-	many	TRBV20-1	TRBJ1-1	CSARVGSEAFF	TGCAGTGCTAGAGTTGGCTCAGAAGCTTTCTTT
-	-	TRBV7-9	TRBJ2-1	CASSSTWGAPYNEQFF	TGTGCCAGCAGCTCTACCTGGGGGGCCCCCTACAATGAGCAGTTCTTC
TRBD1	many	TRBV7-6	TRBJ2-1	CASSFGTGGFNEQFF	TGTGCCAGCAGCTTCGGGACAGGGGGCTTTAATGAGCAGTTCTTC
-	many	TRBV7-3	TRBJ1-1	CASSLRAGSPFLEAFF	TGTGCCAGCAGCTTACGGGCCGGGAGTCCTTTTCTTGAAGCTTTCTTT
-	many	TRBV7-9	TRBJ2-2	CASSYNWDGELFF	TGTGCCAGCAGCTACAATTGGGACGGGGAGCTGTTTTTT
-	many	TRBV7-2	TRBJ1-2	CASSLLGTGYGYTF	TGTGCCAGCAGCTTACTGGGTACAGGCTATGGCTACACCTTC
-	many	TRBV24-1	TRBJ2-5	CATSDPDYQETQYF	TGTGCCACCAGTGACCCAGACTACCAAGAGACCCAGTACTTC
-	many	TRBV28	TRBJ1-5	CASNPIGGGNQPQHF	TGTGCCAGCAACCCGATTGGGGGAGGGAATCAGCCCCAGCATTTT
-	many	TRBV29-1	TRBJ2-3	CSVKTDPSSTDTQYF	TGCAGCGTCAAGACCGACCCATCTAGCACAGATACGCAGTATTTT
-	few	TRBV5-1	TRBJ1-1	CASSADPSGATTEAFF	TGCGCCAGCAGCGCAGACCCGTCGGGGGCAACCACTGAAGCTTTCTTT
-	-	TRBV29-1	TRBJ1-1	CSVEWPKGGVNTEAFF	TGCAGCGTTGAGTGGCCGAAGGGGGGGGTGAACACTGAAGCTTTCTTT
-	many	TRBV7-2	TRBJ2-5	CASSPNRMETQYF	TGTGCCAGCAGCCCCAATAGAATGGAGACCCAGTACTTC
-	many	TRBV7-9	TRBJ2-7	CASSPPGGQSYEQYF	TGTGCCAGCAGCCCACCCGGGGGACAATCCTACGAGCAGTACTTC
TRBD2	many	TRBV15	TRBJ2-4	CATRLTSGGLNIQYF	TGTGCCACCAGGCTGACTAGCGGGGGCCTAAACATTCAGTACTTC
TRBD1	many	TRBV10-3	TRBJ2-6	CAISAGSGQDSGANVLTF	TGTGCCATCAGTGCAGGCTCGGGACAGGACTCTGGGGCCAACGTCCTGACTTTC
-	few	TRBV29-1	TRBJ1-1	CSVTSTTEAFF	TGCAGCGTTACCTCCACCACTGAAGCTTTCTTT
TRBD1	few	TRBV7-2	TRBJ1-3	CASSLDRALGNTIYF	TGTGCCAGCAGCTTGGACAGGGCCCTCGGGAACACCATATATTTT
-	many	TRBV11-1	TRBJ2-1	CASSLSLPDEQFF	TGTGCCAGCAGCTTAAGTCTCCCGGACGAGCAGTTCTTC
-	many	TRBV2	TRBJ1-1	CASSEHLGPNTEAFF	TGTGCCAGCAGTGAACATCTGGGGCCGAACACTGAAGCTTTCTTT
-	many	TRBV29-1	TRBJ2-5	CSVDLRIQETQYF	TGCAGCGTTGATCTTCGGATCCAAGAGACCCAGTACTTC
TRBD1	many	TRBV28	TRBJ2-5	CASSYLRTGRMETQYF	TGTGCCAGCAGTTACCTCCGGACAGGGCGAATGGAGACCCAGTACTTC
-	many	TRBV7-9	TRBJ1-1	CASSLGGSGTTEAFF	TGTGCCAGCAGCTTAGGCGGGAGTGGGACCACTGAAGCTTTCTTT
-	few	TRBV20-1	TRBJ1-2	CSAGGGPNYGYTF	TGCAGTGCCGGCGGGGGGCCTAACTATGGCTACACCTTC
-	many	TRBV29-1	TRBJ2-5	CSVEMTGREETQYF	TGCAGCGTTGAAATGACAGGGAGGGAAGAGACCCAGTACTTC
-	many	TRBV29-1	TRBJ2-5	CSVEDPRGLPEETQYF	TGCAGCGTTGAAGATCCCCGAGGACTCCCTGAGGAGACCCAGTACTTC
TRBD2	many	TRBV12-3/TRBV12-4	TRBJ2-2	CASSFQLAGDHTGELFF	TGTGCCAGCAGTTTCCAATTAGCGGGGGATCACACCGGGGAGCTGTTTTTT
-	many	TRBV14	TRBJ2-6	CASSQARGGAGANVLTF	TGTGCCAGCAGCCAAGCCCGAGGGGGGGCGGGGGCCAACGTCCTGACTTTC
-	many	TRBV27	TRBJ2-3	CASSSSRGYTQYF	TGTGCCAGCAGTTCATCCCGGGGCTATACGCAGTATTTT
-	few	TRBV7-9	TRBJ2-1	CASSLDRAYNEQFF	TGTGCCAGCAGCTTAGACAGGGCCTACAATGAGCAGTTCTTC
-	many	TRBV28	TRBJ1-2	CASTLGNYGYTF	TGTGCCAGCACCTTAGGAAACTATGGCTACACCTTC
-	-	TRBV5-1	TRBJ1-1	CASSLNRGVREAFF	TGCGCCAGCAGCTTGAATCGTGGGGTCCGTGAAGCTTTCTTT
-	few	TRBV29-1	TRBJ2-1	CSVEGTTYNEQFF	TGCAGCGTTGAAGGGACTACCTACAATGAGCAGTTCTTC
-	many	TRBV14	TRBJ2-3	CASSQSADLITDTQYF	TGTGCCAGCAGCCAATCCGCCGACCTCATCACAGATACGCAGTATTTT
-	many	TRBV11-2	TRBJ2-3	CASSLGPEPAQYF	TGTGCCAGCAGTCTGGGCCCCGAACCCGCGCAGTATTTT
TRBD1	many	TRBV25-1	TRBJ1-1	CASSEWGQGAFTEAFF	TGTGCCAGCAGTGAATGGGGACAGGGGGCGTTTACTGAAGCTTTCTTT
-	-	TRBV28	TRBJ2-5	CASSTLRDLIQETQYF	TGTGCCAGCAGTACCCTGAGAGACCTCATACAAGAGACCCAGTACTTC
TRBD2	few	TRBV20-1	TRBJ2-3	CSARDPAGGPKDTQYF	TGCAGTGCTAGAGATCCGGCGGGGGGGCCCAAAGATACGCAGTATTTT
TRBD1	-	TRBV11-2	TRBJ1-2	CASSWGQDNFYGYTF	TGTGCCAGCAGCTGGGGACAGGATAACTTCTATGGCTACACCTTC
-	many	TRBV6-2/TRBV6-3	TRBJ1-1	CASSYGGAENTEAFF	TGTGCCAGCAGTTACGGAGGGGCAGAGAACACTGAAGCTTTCTTT
TRBD1	many	TRBV29-1	TRBJ2-2	CSVDGGQGGTGELFF	TGCAGCGTTGATGGTGGACAGGGTGGCACCGGGGAGCTGTTTTTT
-	many	TRBV7-2	TRBJ2-2	CASSLAFGSTGELFF	TGTGCCAGCAGCTTAGCCTTCGGTTCCACCGGGGAGCTGTTTTTT
-	many	TRBV6-1	TRBJ1-1	CASSVSGPNTEAFF	TGTGCCAGCAGTGTATCGGGGCCTAACACTGAAGCTTTCTTT
-	few	TRBV12-3/TRBV12-4	TRBJ2-3	CASSLYGSSGTDTQYF	TGTGCCAGCAGTTTATATGGAAGCAGTGGTACAGATACGCAGTATTTT
-	many	TRBV7-8	TRBJ1-5	CASSLVPAGLVDQPQHF	TGTGCCAGCAGCTTAGTGCCGGCAGGGCTGGTGGATCAGCCCCAGCATTTT
-	many	TRBV28	TRBJ1-5	CASSLVSADQPQHF	TGTGCCAGCAGTTTGGTGTCGGCCGATCAGCCCCAGCATTTT
TRBD1	few	TRBV28	TRBJ1-5	CASSDRDREMSNQPQHF	TGTGCCAGCAGTGACCGGGACAGGGAAATGAGCAATCAGCCCCAGCATTTT
TRBD1	-	TRBV6-5	TRBJ2-6	CASSYTGTGAGGANVLTF	TGTGCCAGCAGTTACACCGGGACAGGGGCGGGGGGGGCCAACGTCCTGACTTTC
TRBD2	-	TRBV28	TRBJ2-5	CAIRLAGGPGYETQYF	TGTGCCATCCGACTAGCGGGGGGGCCGGGGTATGAGACCCAGTACTTC
-	few	TRBV12-3/TRBV12-4	TRBJ1-4	CASSRESFRREKLFF	TGTGCCAGCAGTCGCGAGAGTTTCCGGAGAGAAAAACTGTTTTTT
-	-	TRBV20-1	TRBJ2-2	CSASRDGRTGELFF	TGCAGTGCAAGCCGGGACGGACGCACCGGGGAGCTGTTTTTT